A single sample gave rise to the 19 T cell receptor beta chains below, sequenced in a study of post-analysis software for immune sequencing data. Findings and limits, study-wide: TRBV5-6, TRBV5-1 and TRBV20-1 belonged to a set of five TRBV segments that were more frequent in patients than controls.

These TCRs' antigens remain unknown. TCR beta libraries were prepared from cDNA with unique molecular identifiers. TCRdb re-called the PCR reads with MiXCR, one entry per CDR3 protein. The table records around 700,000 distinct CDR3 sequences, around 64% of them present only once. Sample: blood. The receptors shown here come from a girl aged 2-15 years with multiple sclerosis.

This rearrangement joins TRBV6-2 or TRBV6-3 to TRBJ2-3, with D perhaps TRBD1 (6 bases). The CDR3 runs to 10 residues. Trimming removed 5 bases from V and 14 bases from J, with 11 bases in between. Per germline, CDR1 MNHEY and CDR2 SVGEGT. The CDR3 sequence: CASSKGTTYF. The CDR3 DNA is TGTGCCAGCAGTAAAGGGACAACGTATTTT.

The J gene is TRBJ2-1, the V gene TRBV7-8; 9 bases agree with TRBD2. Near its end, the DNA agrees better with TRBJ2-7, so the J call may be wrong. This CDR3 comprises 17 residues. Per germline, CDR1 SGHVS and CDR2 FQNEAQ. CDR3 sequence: CASSPPGAGGPNNEQYF. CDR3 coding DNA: TGTGCCAGCAGCCCTCCGGGCGCGGGAGGGCCCAACAATGAGCAGTACTTC.

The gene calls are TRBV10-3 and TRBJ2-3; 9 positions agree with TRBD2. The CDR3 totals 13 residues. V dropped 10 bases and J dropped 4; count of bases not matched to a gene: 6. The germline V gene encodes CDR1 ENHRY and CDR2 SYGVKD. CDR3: CATIAGVADTQYF. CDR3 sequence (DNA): TGTGCCACCATAGCGGGAGTGGCAGATACGCAGTATTTT.

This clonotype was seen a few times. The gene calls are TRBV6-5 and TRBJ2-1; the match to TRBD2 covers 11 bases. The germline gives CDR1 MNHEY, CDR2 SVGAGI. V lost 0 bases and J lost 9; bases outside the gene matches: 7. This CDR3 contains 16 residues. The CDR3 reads CASSYSSGGALPEQFF. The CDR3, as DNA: TGTGCCAGCAGTTACTCTAGCGGGGGGGCCCTCCCTGAGCAGTTCTTC.

The CDR3 region is CSVAQASGAQYF. The CDR3 DNA reads as TGCAGCGTTGCTCAGGCTAGCGGAGCACAGTACTTC. V usage is TRBV29-1 and J usage is TRBJ2-7, with 7 bases fitting TRBD2. CDR1 and CDR2 (germline): SQVTM, ANQGSEA. The J segment lost 10 bases and the V segment lost 4 bases, leaving 10 bases of the junction unmatched. The CDR3 runs to 12 residues.

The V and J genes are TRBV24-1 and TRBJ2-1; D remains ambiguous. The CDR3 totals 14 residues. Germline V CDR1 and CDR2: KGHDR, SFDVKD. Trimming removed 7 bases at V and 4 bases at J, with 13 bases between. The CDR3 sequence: CATRGAASYNEQFF. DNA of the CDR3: TGTGCCACCAGGGGCGCCGCGTCGTACAATGAGCAGTTCTTC.

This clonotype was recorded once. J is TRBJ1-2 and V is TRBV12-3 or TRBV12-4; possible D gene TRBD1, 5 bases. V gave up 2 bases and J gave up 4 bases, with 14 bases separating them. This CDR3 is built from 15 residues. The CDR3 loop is CASSLRGVRLYGYTF. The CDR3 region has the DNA TGTGCCAGCAGTTTAAGGGGAGTGCGGCTCTATGGCTACACCTTC.

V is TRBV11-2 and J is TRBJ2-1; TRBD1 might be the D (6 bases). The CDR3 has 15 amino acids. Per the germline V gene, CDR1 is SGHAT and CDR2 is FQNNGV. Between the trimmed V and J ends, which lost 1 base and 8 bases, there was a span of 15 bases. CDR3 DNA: TGTGCCAGCAGCTTAGTTACAGGGACACATCATGAGCAGTTCTTC. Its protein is CASSLVTGTHHEQFF. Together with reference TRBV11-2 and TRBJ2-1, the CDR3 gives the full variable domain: EAGVAQSPRYKIIEKRQSVAFWCNPISGHATLYWYQQILGQGPKLLIQFQNNGVVDDSQLPKDRFSAERLKGVDSTLKIQPAKLEDSAVYLCASSLVTGTHHEQFFGPGTRLTVL.

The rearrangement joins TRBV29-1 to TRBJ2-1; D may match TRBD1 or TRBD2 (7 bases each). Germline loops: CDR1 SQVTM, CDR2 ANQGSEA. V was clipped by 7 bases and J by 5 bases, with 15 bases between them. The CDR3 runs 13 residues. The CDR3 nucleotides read TGCAGCGGGGGGGGACAGCTTGACAATGAGCAGTTCTTC. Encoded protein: CSGGGQLDNEQFF.

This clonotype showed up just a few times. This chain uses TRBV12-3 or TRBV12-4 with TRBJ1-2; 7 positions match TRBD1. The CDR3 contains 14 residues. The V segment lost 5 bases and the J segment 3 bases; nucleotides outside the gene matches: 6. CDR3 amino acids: CASSPRQGYYGYTF. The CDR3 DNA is TGTGCCAGCAGTCCCAGACAGGGCTACTATGGCTACACCTTC.

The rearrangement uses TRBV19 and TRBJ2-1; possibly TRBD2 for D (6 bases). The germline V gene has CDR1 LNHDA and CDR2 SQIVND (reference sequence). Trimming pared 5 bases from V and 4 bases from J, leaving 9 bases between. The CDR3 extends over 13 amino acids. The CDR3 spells CASSDAGYNEQFF. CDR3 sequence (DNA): TGTGCCAGTAGTGATGCGGGATACAATGAGCAGTTCTTC.

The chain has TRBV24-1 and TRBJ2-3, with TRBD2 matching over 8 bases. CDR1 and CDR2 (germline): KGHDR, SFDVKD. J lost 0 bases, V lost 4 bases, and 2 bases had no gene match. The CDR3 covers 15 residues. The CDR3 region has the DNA TGTGCCACCAGTGAAGCGGGAGCTAGCACAGATACGCAGTATTTT. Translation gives CATSEAGASTDTQYF.

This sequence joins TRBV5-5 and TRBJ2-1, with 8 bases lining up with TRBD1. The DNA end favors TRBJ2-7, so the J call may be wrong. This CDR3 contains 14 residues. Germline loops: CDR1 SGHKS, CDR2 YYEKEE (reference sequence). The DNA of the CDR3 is TGTGCCAGCAGCCTACAACAGGGGGCCTACGAGCAGTACTTC. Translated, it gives CASSLQQGAYEQYF.

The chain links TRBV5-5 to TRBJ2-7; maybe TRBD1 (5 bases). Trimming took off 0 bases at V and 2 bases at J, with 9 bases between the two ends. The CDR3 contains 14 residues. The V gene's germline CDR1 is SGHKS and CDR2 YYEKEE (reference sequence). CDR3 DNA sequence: TGTGCCAGCAGCTTGGGCAGGGTAGCCTACGAGCAGTACTTC. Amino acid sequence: CASSLGRVAYEQYF.

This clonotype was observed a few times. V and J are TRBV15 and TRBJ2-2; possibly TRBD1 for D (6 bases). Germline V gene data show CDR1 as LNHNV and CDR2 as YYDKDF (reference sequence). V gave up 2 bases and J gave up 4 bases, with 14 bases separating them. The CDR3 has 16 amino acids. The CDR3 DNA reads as TGTGCCACCAGCAGACGGACAGCCCAAAGCACCGGGGAGCTGTTTTTT. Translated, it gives CATSRRTAQSTGELFF. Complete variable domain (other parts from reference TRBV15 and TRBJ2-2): DAMVIQNPRYQVTQFGKPVTLSCSQTLNHNVMYWYQQKSSQAPKLLFHYYDKDFNNEADTPDNFQSRRPNTSFCFLDIRSPGLGDTAMYLCATSRRTAQSTGELFFGEGSRLTVL.

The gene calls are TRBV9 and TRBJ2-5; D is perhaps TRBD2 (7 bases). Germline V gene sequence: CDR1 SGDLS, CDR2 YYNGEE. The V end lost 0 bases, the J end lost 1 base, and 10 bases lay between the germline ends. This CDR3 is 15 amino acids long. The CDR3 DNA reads TGTGCCAGCAGCGTAGGAGGGGGGGTCCAAGAGACCCAGTACTTC. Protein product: CASSVGGGVQETQYF. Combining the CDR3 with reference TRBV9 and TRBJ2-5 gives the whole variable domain DSGVTQTPKHLITATGQRVTLRCSPRSGDLSVYWYQQSLDQGLQFLIQYYNGEERAKGNILERFSAQQFPDLHSELNLSSLELGDSALYFCASSVGGGVQETQYFGPGTRLLVL.

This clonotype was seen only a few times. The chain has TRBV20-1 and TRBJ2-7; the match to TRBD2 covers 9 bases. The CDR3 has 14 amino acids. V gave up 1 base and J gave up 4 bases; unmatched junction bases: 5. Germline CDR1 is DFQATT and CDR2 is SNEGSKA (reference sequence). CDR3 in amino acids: CSARGSGSRYEQYF. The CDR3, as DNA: TGCAGTGCTAGAGGTAGCGGGAGCAGGTACGAGCAGTACTTC.

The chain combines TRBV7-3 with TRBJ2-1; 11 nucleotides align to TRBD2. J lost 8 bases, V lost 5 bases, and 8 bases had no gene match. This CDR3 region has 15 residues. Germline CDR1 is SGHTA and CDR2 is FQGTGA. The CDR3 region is CASSLYSGRGDEQFF. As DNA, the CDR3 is TGTGCCAGCAGCCTTTATAGCGGGAGGGGCGATGAGCAGTTCTTC.

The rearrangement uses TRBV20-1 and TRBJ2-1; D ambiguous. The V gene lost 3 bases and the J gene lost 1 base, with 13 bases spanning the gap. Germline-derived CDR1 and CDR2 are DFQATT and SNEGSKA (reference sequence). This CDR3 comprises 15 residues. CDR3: CSASSSLGSYNEQFF. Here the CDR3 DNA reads TGCAGTGCTAGTTCTAGTTTGGGGTCCTACAATGAGCAGTTCTTC.